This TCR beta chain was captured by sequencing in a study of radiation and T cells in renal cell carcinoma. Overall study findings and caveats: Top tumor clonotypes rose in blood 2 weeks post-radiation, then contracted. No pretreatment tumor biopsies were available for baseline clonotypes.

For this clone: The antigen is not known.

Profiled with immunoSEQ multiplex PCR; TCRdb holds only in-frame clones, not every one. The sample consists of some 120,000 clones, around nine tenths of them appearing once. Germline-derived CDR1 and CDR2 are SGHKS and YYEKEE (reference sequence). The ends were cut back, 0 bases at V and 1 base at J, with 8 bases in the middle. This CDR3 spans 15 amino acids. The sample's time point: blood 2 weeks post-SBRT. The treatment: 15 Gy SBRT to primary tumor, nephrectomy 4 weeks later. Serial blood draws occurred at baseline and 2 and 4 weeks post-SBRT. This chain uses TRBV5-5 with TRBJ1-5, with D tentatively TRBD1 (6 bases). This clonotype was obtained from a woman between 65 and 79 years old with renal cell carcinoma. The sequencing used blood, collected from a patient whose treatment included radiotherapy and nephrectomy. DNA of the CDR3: TGTGCCAGCAGCTTGGGGCAGGGGAGCAATCAGCCCCAGCATTTT. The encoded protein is CASSLGQGSNQPQHF.